These 24 T cell receptor beta chains came from one sample sequenced in a study of liver allograft versus peripheral blood T cells. Study overall: Peripheral blood of the recipients supplied T cell receptor repertoires that were compared with those in transplanted livers.

TCRdb passed the reads through MiXCR, listing each CDR3 protein once. This sample has nearly 3,000 distinct CDR3 sequences, with 15% to 20% found just once. The receptors here all came from a human patient who had a liver transplant. Some T cells could come from the graft donor.

By sample fraction, this clonotype is large. This sequence joins TRBV29-1 and TRBJ2-1; TRBD2 might be the D (6 bases). From germline, CDR1 is SQVTM and CDR2 ANQGSEA. The CDR3 length is 15 residues. Trimming pared 2 bases from V and 0 bases from J, leaving 11 bases between. CDR3 amino acids: CSVELPLASYNEQFF. DNA for the CDR3: TGCAGCGTTGAACTCCCACTAGCCTCCTACAATGAGCAGTTCTTC.

Relative to its sample, this clonotype is medium-sized. The chain is built from TRBV6-5 and TRBJ1-3; D not resolved. V was pared by 10 bases and J by 3 bases, with 19 bases between. The CDR3 is made up of 15 amino acids. Germline V lookup: CDR1 MNHEY, CDR2 SVGAGI. The CDR3: CATILEVNDGNTIYF. CDR3 DNA sequence: TGTGCCACTATCTTGGAGGTTAACGATGGAAACACCATATATTTT.

The chain uses TRBV12-3 or TRBV12-4 and TRBJ1-1, with a tentative D call TRBD1 (6 bases). CDR3 length: 13 residues. V dropped 2 bases and J dropped 7 bases, with 11 bases sitting between them. CDR3 in DNA: TGTGCCAGCAGTTTACAACAGGGCGGTGAAGCTTTCTTT. Translating gives CASSLQQGGEAFF.

This clonotype was seen only a few times. V and J are TRBV9 and TRBJ2-2; 10 positions match TRBD2. Germline CDR1 reads SGDLS; CDR2 reads YYNGEE. V lost 3 bases, J lost 8 bases, and 10 bases stayed unmatched. The CDR3 totals 16 residues. Written as DNA, the CDR3 is TGTGCCAGCAGCGCCCAGCTAGCGGGGGTCGGTGGGGAGCTGTTTTTT. Its protein product is CASSAQLAGVGGELFF. Based on the CDR3 plus reference TRBV9 and TRBJ2-2, the full variable domain is DSGVTQTPKHLITATGQRVTLRCSPRSGDLSVYWYQQSLDQGLQFLIQYYNGEERAKGNILERFSAQQFPDLHSELNLSSLELGDSALYFCASSAQLAGVGGELFFGEGSRLTVL.

Comment on this clonotype: With a much larger clone just one base away, this may be a read error. The chain employs TRBV29-1 and TRBJ2-5; 9 positions match TRBD1. This CDR3 region has 13 residues. The germline V gene has CDR1 SQVTM and CDR2 ANQGSEA. CDR3 DNA sequence: TGCGGCGGACGACAGGGGGGGGGAGAGACCCAGTACTTC. Translation gives CGGRQGGGETQYF.

This clonotype ranks as medium-sized. The chain is built from TRBV6-2 or TRBV6-3 and TRBJ2-1; 10 nucleotides align to TRBD2. Germline assignment: CDR1 MNHEY and CDR2 SVGEGT. This CDR3 has 17 amino acids. The junction had 7 bases not matched to a gene; V was cut back by 0 bases and J by 5 bases. In DNA form, the CDR3 reads TGTGCCAGCAGTTACTCGCCGACTAGCGGGCTCCACAATGAGCAGTTCTTC. This codes for CASSYSPTSGLHNEQFF.

This clonotype is medium-sized in the sample. The chain has TRBV6-1 and TRBJ2-7, with D perhaps matching TRBD2 (5 bases). V was cut by 2 bases and J by 4 bases, with 18 bases left in between. The CDR3 length is 16 residues. Per germline, CDR1 MNHNS and CDR2 SASEGT. Written as DNA, the CDR3 is TGTGCCAGCAGTGAACAAGGCGCCAACCGGAGGTACGAGCAGTACTTC. Residues: CASSEQGANRRYEQYF.

This clonotype is termed medium-sized. The V call is TRBV7-9, the J call TRBJ2-6; D possibly corresponds to TRBD2 (6 bases). Trimming took 1 base from V and 6 from J, leaving 13 bases between them. There are 16 residues in the CDR3. Germline V gene data show CDR1 as SEHNR and CDR2 as FQNEAQ (reference sequence). The CDR3 spells CASSLGYGGTANVLTF. CDR3 nucleotide sequence: TGTGCCAGCAGCTTAGGGTACGGGGGTACGGCCAACGTCCTGACTTTC.

This clonotype is labeled as medium-sized. The chain has TRBV18 and TRBJ2-7; D is tentatively TRBD1 or TRBD2 (7 bases each). This CDR3 contains 16 residues. Trimming left V 8 bases short and J 3 bases short, with 23 bases between. CDR1 and CDR2 from the germline V gene are KGHSH and LQKENI. CDR3: CASTQGEGPKNYEQYF. CDR3 DNA: TGTGCCAGCACCCAGGGGGAGGGCCCGAAGAACTACGAGCAGTACTTC.

This clonotype qualifies as medium-sized. The chain combines TRBV5-6 with TRBJ2-1; 9 nucleotides align to TRBD2. Germline V lookup: CDR1 SGHDT, CDR2 YYEEEE. V shed 4 bases and J 6 bases; nucleotides not matched to a gene: 14. The CDR3 length is 17 residues. Here the CDR3 reads CASSLELAGGNLNEQFF. For the CDR3, the DNA is TGTGCCAGCAGCCTGGAGTTGGCGGGAGGGAACCTCAATGAGCAGTTCTTC.

This clonotype qualifies as medium-sized. The chain employs TRBV20-1 and TRBJ2-1; 7 bases agree with TRBD1. The CDR3 is 15 residues long. CDR1 and CDR2 (germline): DFQATT, SNEGSKA (reference sequence). V lost 6 bases, J lost 2 bases, and 10 bases stayed unmatched. The CDR3 DNA follows: TGCAGTGCCAGGGGGAGCGCGGCCCCCTACAATGAGCAGTTCTTC. This encodes CSARGSAAPYNEQFF.

This clonotype qualifies as medium-sized. The V and J genes are TRBV7-9 and TRBJ1-2; 9 bases are shared with TRBD1. Trimming took 4 bases from V and 5 from J; bases not matched to a gene: 5. Germline CDR1 SEHNR, CDR2 FQNEAQ (reference sequence). This CDR3 has 14 amino acids. The CDR3 region is CASSSRTGEYGYTF. CDR3 DNA: TGTGCCAGCAGCTCGCGGACAGGGGAATATGGCTACACCTTC.

This chain connects TRBV9 to TRBJ2-1; D might be TRBD2 (5 bases). The CDR3 runs 16 residues. V gave up 0 bases and J gave up 1 base, with 11 bases separating them. Germline lookup yields CDR1 SGDLS and CDR2 YYNGEE. CDR3 in DNA: TGTGCCAGCAGCGTAGCCAGTAGCGTATCCTACAATGAGCAGTTCTTC. Amino acids: CASSVASSVSYNEQFF.

This clonotype is labeled as medium-sized (0.01 to 0.1%). The V gene is TRBV10-3, the J gene TRBJ2-3; D is perhaps TRBD2 (6 bases). This CDR3 spans 16 amino acids. Germline values: CDR1 ENHRY, CDR2 SYGVKD. Trimming left V 5 bases short and J 3 bases short, with 18 bases between. The CDR3 DNA follows: TGTGCCATCAGTCCTGTTAGCGGAGGTGGTACAGATACGCAGTATTTT. This codes for CAISPVSGGGTDTQYF.

This clonotype was seen only a few times. This rearrangement joins TRBV28 to TRBJ1-5; 7 bases line up with TRBD1. Trimming took 6 bases from V and 3 from J; bases not matched to a gene: 8. Per germline, CDR1 MDHEN and CDR2 SYDVKM. The CDR3 extends over 15 amino acids. The CDR3 DNA reads TGTGCCAGCAGCCCAGACAGGGAGGCCAATCAGCCCCAGCATTTT. It is translated as CASSPDREANQPQHF.

This clonotype is categorized as medium-sized (0.01 to 0.1%). The chain is built from TRBV12-3 or TRBV12-4 and TRBJ2-7; D unresolved. The CDR3 has 15 residues. Trimming removed 0 bases at V and 4 bases at J, with 13 bases between. The CDR3 protein is CASSLARVVPYEQYF. The DNA for the CDR3 is TGTGCCAGCAGTTTAGCGCGTGTAGTACCTTACGAGCAGTACTTC.

V is TRBV19 and J is TRBJ1-1, with 8 bases fitting TRBD1. CDR1 and CDR2 (germline): LNHDA, SQIVND (reference sequence). V was pared by 6 bases and J by 5 bases, with 5 bases of the junction left unmatched. The CDR3 is made up of 13 amino acids. CDR3 sequence (DNA): TGTGCCAGTAGGCAGGACAGGGTGACTGAAGCTTTCTTT. Residues: CASRQDRVTEAFF.

Judged by abundance, this clonotype is large. The V gene is TRBV20-1, the J gene TRBJ1-2; 7 bases align to TRBD1. Unmatched junction bases numbered 13, after V lost 6 bases and J lost 6 bases. Germline-derived CDR1 and CDR2 are DFQATT and SNEGSKA (reference sequence). The length of the CDR3 is 14 residues. CDR3 nucleotide sequence: TGCAGTGCCTACGCTTCCAGGGGGTACGATGGCTACACCTTC. It encodes CSAYASRGYDGYTF.

By frequency in the sample, this clonotype is medium-sized (0.01 to 0.1%). The gene calls are TRBV6-2 or TRBV6-3 and TRBJ2-2; 7 nucleotides align to TRBD2. CDR3 size: 15 residues. After removal of 5 bases from V and 0 bases from J, the junction contained 3 bases not matched to a gene. The germline CDR1 and CDR2 sequences are MNHEY and SVGEGT. For the CDR3, the DNA is TGTGCCAGCAGTGCTAGCGGAACGAACACCGGGGAGCTGTTTTTT. Its translation: CASSASGTNTGELFF.

Relative to its sample, this clonotype is medium-sized (0.01 to 0.1%). The V gene is TRBV19, the J gene TRBJ1-2; D is ambiguous. Germline CDR1 LNHDA, CDR2 SQIVND (reference sequence). V was pared by 5 bases and J by 8 bases, with 15 bases between. The CDR3 has 13 amino acids. The CDR3 loop is CASSPDPTGGYTF. DNA for the CDR3: TGTGCCAGTAGTCCGGACCCCACGGGGGGCTACACCTTC.

This clonotype is medium-sized (0.01 to 0.1%). The rearrangement uses TRBV19 and TRBJ2-3; D unclear. Germline loops: CDR1 LNHDA, CDR2 SQIVND (reference sequence). CDR3 length: 11 amino acids. The V and J ends lost 10 bases and 4 bases respectively, with 9 bases between them. The CDR3 spells CATLYADTQYF. For the CDR3, the DNA is TGTGCCACCCTTTACGCAGATACGCAGTATTTT.

The chain recombines TRBV11-1 with TRBJ2-4; D is perhaps TRBD1 or TRBD2 (5 bases each). The CDR3 spans 14 residues. The ends were cut back, 5 bases at V and 8 bases at J, with 16 bases in the middle. Germline V lookup: CDR1 SGHAT, CDR2 FQDESV (reference sequence). The CDR3 DNA follows: TGTGCCAGCAGCCTGGGTGGGTTGGGGGACATTCAGTACTTC. This sequence encodes CASSLGGLGDIQYF. The full variable domain, completed using reference TRBV11-1 and TRBJ2-4, is EAEVAQSPRYKITEKSQAVAFWCDPISGHATLYWYRQILGQGPELLVQFQDESVVDDSQLPKDRFSAERLKGVDSTLKIQPAELGDSAMYLCASSLGGLGDIQYFGAGTRLSVL.

This clonotype is medium-sized by share. This chain joins TRBV6-1 and TRBJ2-7; 12 nucleotides align to TRBD1. Germline V CDR1 and CDR2: MNHNS, SASEGT. This CDR3 comprises 16 residues. V gave up 3 bases and J gave up 7 bases; unmatched junction bases: 10. CDR3 sequence reads: CASSDVTGTGGMEQYF. DNA for the CDR3: TGTGCCAGCAGTGACGTTACCGGGACAGGGGGCATGGAGCAGTACTTC.

This clonotype is a singleton in its sample. J is TRBJ2-3 and V is TRBV2, with TRBD2 as a possible D gene (6 bases). Trimming left V 6 bases short and J 1 base short, with 20 bases between. Germline V gene sequence: CDR1 SNHLY, CDR2 FYNNEI. The CDR3 extends over 17 amino acids. For the CDR3, the DNA is TGTGCCAGCAGCCTCTACCCGGGGGTTGGGGGCACAGATACGCAGTATTTT. It yields the protein CASSLYPGVGGTDTQYF.